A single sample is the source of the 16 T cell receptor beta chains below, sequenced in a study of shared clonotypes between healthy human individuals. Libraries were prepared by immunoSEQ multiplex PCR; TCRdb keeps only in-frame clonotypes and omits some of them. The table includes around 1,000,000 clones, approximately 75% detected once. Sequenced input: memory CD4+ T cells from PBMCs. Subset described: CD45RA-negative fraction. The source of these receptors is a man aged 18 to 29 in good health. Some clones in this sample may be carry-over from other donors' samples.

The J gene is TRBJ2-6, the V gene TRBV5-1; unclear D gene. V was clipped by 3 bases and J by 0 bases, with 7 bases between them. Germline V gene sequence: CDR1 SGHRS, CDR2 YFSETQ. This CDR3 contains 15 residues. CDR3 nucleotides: TGCGCCAGCAGCTCTTACAGCTCTGGGGCCAACGTCCTGACTTTC. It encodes CASSSYSSGANVLTF.

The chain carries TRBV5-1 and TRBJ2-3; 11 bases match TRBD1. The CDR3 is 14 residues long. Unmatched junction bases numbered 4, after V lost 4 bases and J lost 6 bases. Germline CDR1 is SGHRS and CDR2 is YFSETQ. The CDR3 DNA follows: TGCGCCAGCAGCCAGGGACAGGGGGTGGATACGCAGTATTTT. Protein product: CASSQGQGVDTQYF.

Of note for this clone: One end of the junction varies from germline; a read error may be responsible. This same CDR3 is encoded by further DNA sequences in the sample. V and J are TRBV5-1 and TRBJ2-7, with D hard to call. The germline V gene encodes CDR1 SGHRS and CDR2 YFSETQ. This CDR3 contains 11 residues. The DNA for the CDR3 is TGCGCCAGCAGTTTGGACTACGAGCAGTACTTC. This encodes CASSLDYEQYF.

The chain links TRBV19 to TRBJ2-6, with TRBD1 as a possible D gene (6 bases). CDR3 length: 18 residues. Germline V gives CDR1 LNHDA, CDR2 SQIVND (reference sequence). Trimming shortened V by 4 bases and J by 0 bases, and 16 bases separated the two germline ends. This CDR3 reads CASSTDRYTYSGANVLTF. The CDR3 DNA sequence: TGTGCCAGTAGTACGGACAGATATACCTACTCTGGGGCCAACGTCCTGACTTTC.

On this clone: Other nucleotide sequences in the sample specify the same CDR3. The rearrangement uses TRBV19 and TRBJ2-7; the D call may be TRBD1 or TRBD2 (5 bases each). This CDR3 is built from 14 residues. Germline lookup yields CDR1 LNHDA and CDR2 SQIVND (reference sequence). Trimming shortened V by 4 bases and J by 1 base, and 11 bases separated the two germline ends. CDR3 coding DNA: TGTGCCAGTAGTAAAAGGGGAGATTCCTACGAGCAGTACTTC. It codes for CASSKRGDSYEQYF.

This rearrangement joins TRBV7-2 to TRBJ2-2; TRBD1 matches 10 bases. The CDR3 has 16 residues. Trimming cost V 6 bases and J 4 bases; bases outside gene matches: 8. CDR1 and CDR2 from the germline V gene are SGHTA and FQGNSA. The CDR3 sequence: CASSSRWTGGTGELFF. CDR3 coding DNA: TGTGCCAGCAGTAGCCGGTGGACAGGGGGCACCGGGGAGCTGTTTTTT.

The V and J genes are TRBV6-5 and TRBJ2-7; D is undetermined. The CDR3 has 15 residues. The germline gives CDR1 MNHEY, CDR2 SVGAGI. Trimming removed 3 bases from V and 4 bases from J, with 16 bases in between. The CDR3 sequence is CASSYTQLISYEQYF. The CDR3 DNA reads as TGTGCCAGCAGTTATACACAGCTTATATCATACGAGCAGTACTTC.

In DNA form, the CDR3 reads TGTGCCAGCAGTGGACAGGGTGGTGCTCAGCCCCAGCATTTT. Translation: CASSGQGGAQPQHF. The chain combines TRBV6-1 with TRBJ1-5, with 7 positions matching TRBD1. Germline values: CDR1 MNHNS, CDR2 SASEGT. The CDR3 loop spans 14 amino acids. The junction had 6 bases not matched to a gene; V was cut back by 4 bases and J by 6 bases.

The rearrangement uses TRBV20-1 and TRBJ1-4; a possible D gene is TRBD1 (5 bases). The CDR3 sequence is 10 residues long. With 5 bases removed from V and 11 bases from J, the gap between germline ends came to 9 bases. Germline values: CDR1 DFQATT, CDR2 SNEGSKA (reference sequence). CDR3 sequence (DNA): TGCAGTGCTGGCCGGGACAAACTGTTTTTT. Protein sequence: CSAGRDKLFF.

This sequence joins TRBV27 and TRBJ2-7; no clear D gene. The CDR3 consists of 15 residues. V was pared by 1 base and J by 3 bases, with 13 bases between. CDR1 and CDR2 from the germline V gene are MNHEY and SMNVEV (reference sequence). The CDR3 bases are TGTGCCAGCAGTTTATTCCCCACACCCTACTACGAGCAGTACTTC. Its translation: CASSLFPTPYYEQYF.

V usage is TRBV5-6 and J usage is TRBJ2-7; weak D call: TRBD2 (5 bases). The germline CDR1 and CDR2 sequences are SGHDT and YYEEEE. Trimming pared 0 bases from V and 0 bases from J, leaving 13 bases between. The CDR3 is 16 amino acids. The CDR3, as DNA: TGTGCCAGCAGCTTGGGGTCAGGACTCAACTCCTACGAGCAGTACTTC. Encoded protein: CASSLGSGLNSYEQYF.

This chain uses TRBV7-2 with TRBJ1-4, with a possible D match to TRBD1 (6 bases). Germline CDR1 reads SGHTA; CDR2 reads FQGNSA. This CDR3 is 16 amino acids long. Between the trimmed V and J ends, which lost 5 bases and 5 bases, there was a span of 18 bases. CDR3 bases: TGTGCCAGCAGCCTCGAGGACAGAGGTCCCAATGAAAAACTGTTTTTT. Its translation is CASSLEDRGPNEKLFF. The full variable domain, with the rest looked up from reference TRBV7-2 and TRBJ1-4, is GAGVSQSPSNKVTEKGKDVELRCDPISGHTALYWYRQSLGQGLEFLIYFQGNSAPDKSGLPSDRFSAERTGGSVSTLTIQRTQQEDSAVYLCASSLEDRGPNEKLFFGSGTQLSVL.

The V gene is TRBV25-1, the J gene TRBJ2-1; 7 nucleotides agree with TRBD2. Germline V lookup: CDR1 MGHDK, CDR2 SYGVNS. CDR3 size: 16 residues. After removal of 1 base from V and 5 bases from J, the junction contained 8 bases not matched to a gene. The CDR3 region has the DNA TGTGCCAGCAGTGAATGGGGTGGGAGGGCAAACAATGAGCAGTTCTTC. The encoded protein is CASSEWGGRANNEQFF.

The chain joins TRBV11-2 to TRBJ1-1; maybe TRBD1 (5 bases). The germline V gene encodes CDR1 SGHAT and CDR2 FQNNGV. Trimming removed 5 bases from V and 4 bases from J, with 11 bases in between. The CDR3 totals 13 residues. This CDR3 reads CASSQYQGTEAFF. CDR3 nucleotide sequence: TGTGCCAGCAGCCAGTATCAGGGCACTGAAGCTTTCTTT.

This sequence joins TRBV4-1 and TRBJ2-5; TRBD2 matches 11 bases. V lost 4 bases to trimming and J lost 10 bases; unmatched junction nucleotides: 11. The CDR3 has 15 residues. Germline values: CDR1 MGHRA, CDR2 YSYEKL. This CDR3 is CASSRGLAGPRDQYF. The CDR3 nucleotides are TGCGCCAGCAGCCGCGGACTAGCGGGCCCCCGGGACCAGTACTTC.

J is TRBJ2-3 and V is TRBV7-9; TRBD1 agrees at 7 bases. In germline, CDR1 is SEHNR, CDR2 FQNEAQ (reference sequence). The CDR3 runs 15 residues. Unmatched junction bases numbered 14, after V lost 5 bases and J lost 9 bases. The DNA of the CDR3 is TGTGCCAGCAGCATAGGACAGGCCGCCCCCCCCACGCAGTATTTT. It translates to CASSIGQAAPPTQYF.